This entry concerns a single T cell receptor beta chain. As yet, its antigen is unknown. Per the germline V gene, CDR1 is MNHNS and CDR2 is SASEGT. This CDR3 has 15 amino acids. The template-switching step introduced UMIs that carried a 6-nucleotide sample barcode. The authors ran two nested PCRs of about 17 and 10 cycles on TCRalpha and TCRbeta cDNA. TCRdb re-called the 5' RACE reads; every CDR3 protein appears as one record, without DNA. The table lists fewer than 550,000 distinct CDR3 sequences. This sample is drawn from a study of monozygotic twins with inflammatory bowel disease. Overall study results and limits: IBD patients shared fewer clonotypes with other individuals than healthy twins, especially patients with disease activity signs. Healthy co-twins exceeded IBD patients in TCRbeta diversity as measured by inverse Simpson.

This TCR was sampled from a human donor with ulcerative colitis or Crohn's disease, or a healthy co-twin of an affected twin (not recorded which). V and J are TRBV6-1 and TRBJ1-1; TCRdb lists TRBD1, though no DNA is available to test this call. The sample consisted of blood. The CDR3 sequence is CASSLRPRQKGEAFF.